The 31 T cell receptor beta chains listed next were all sequenced from one sample in a study of chemoradiotherapy in HPV16-positive cancers. Assay used: immunoSEQ multiplex PCR; TCRdb lists only in-frame clones, some missing. Altogether 30,000 to 35,000 clones are present, roughly nine tenths being singletons, with the ten largest covering 2.5% to 3.5%. This specimen consisted of blood, obtained from a patient who underwent chemoradiotherapy. All receptors derive from a human donor with HPV-associated anogenital cancer.

In DNA form, the CDR3 reads TGTGCCAGCAGTACAGGGACAGGGTGGTATTCACCCCTCCACTTT. The encoded protein is CASSTGTGWYSPLHF. V usage is TRBV27 and J usage is TRBJ1-6, with 9 bases lining up with TRBD1. V lost 5 bases, J lost 8 bases, and 7 bases stayed unmatched. CDR3 length: 15 residues. CDR1 is MNHEY, CDR2 SMNVEV, per germline (reference sequence).

This sequence joins TRBV5-1 and TRBJ1-1; D not resolved. This CDR3 has 12 amino acids. Trimming cost V 3 bases and J 1 base, with 4 bases left between them. The germline V gene encodes CDR1 SGHRS and CDR2 YFSETQ. CDR3 amino acids: CASSSTNTEAFF. CDR3 bases: TGCGCCAGCAGCTCGACGAACACTGAAGCTTTCTTT.

The chain recombines TRBV7-2 with TRBJ1-5; D unresolved. V was pared by 2 bases and J by 4 bases, with 15 bases between. CDR3 size: 16 residues. CDR1 and CDR2 from the germline V gene are SGHTA and FQGNSA. The CDR3 spells CASSLNAGPVNQPQHF. In nucleotides, the CDR3 is TGTGCCAGCAGCTTAAACGCAGGACCAGTAAATCAGCCCCAGCATTTT.

The chain carries TRBV7-9 and TRBJ2-3; 7 nucleotides align to TRBD2. This CDR3 region has 15 residues. V gave up 4 bases and J gave up 3 bases; unmatched junction bases: 7. The germline V gene has CDR1 SEHNR and CDR2 FQNEAQ (reference sequence). The CDR3 here is CASSSVGEGTDTQYF. In DNA, the CDR3 is TGTGCCAGCAGCTCAGTGGGGGAGGGAACAGATACGCAGTATTTT.

The chain links TRBV6-5 to TRBJ2-7, with a weak D call TRBD1 (5 bases). The germline gives CDR1 MNHEY, CDR2 SVGAGI. There are 13 residues in the CDR3. V was trimmed by 7 bases and J by 6 bases, leaving 16 bases between them. The CDR3 sequence: CASTPSQGSEQYF. The CDR3 bases are TGTGCCAGCACCCCCTCTCAGGGATCCGAGCAGTACTTC.

This chain joins TRBV5-1 and TRBJ2-5; TRBD1 agrees at 7 bases. The germline V gene has CDR1 SGHRS and CDR2 YFSETQ. The junction had 7 bases not matched to a gene; V was cut back by 4 bases and J by 4 bases. The CDR3 is 14 residues long. The CDR3: CASSEINRGETQYF. The CDR3 coding sequence is TGCGCCAGCAGCGAAATTAACAGGGGAGAGACCCAGTACTTC.

The chain recombines TRBV29-1 with TRBJ2-1; D call uncertain. V was pared by 7 bases and J by 6 bases, with 13 bases between. Germline V CDR1 and CDR2: SQVTM, ANQGSEA. The CDR3 runs 12 residues. CDR3 amino acids: CSADRPPNEQFF. For the CDR3, the DNA is TGCAGCGCCGACCGACCCCCCAATGAGCAGTTCTTC.

As concerns this clone: Distinct nucleotide sequences in the sample also encode this CDR3. The CDR3 loop reads CASSQGQGYGYTF. The CDR3 bases are TGCGCCAGCAGCCAAGGACAGGGCTATGGCTACACCTTC. The chain is built from TRBV4-3 and TRBJ1-2; 7 bases agree with TRBD1. CDR1 LGHNA and CDR2 YSLEER come from the germline V gene. CDR3 length equals 13 residues. V was clipped by 1 base and J by 4 bases; unmatched bases: 0.

The rearrangement joins TRBV10-3 to TRBJ1-2, with unresolved D. CDR3 length: 13 amino acids. CDR1 ENHRY and CDR2 SYGVKD come from the germline V gene. V lost 2 bases to trimming and J lost 2 bases, with 6 bases between them. CDR3 in DNA: TGTGCCATCAGTGAGACAGACAACTATGGCTACACCTTC. Its translation: CAISETDNYGYTF.

For the CDR3, the DNA is TGTGCCAGCAGCCGGACAGGGCCCTACAATGAGCAGTTCTTC. It codes for CASSRTGPYNEQFF. V gene TRBV6-6 combines with J gene TRBJ2-1; TRBD1 matches 8 bases. V dropped 6 bases and J dropped 2; count of bases not matched to a gene: 3. This CDR3 is 14 amino acids long. The germline V gene has CDR1 MNHNY and CDR2 SVGAGI (reference sequence).

V gene TRBV27 combines with J gene TRBJ2-1, with 7 bases that match TRBD1. Trimming took 7 bases from V and 7 from J; bases not matched to a gene: 16. Germline-derived CDR1 and CDR2 are MNHEY and SMNVEV (reference sequence). This CDR3 is built from 16 residues. Written as DNA, the CDR3 is TGTGCCAGCACCTCTCTCCTCCGGGACAGTACTAATGAGCAGTTCTTC. This gives the protein CASTSLLRDSTNEQFF.

The rearrangement links TRBV18 to TRBJ2-1; 10 positions agree with TRBD2. The junction had 6 bases not matched to a gene; V was cut back by 3 bases and J by 4 bases. This CDR3 comprises 16 residues. The germline CDR1 and CDR2 sequences are KGHSH and LQKENI. The CDR3 DNA follows: TGTGCCAGCTCACCGTACGGGACTAGCGCATACAATGAGCAGTTCTTC. Its translation is CASSPYGTSAYNEQFF.

This sequence joins TRBV14 and TRBJ1-2; no clear D. The germline V and J ends were trimmed by 1 base and 4 bases, with 13 bases remaining between them. The CDR3 runs to 15 residues. Germline loops: CDR1 SGHDN, CDR2 FVKESK. The CDR3 DNA reads TGTGCCAGCAGCCAAGCCCTCTCCCAGAGCTATGGCTACACCTTC. It translates to CASSQALSQSYGYTF.

The chain has TRBV4-3 and TRBJ2-6; D unclear. The CDR3 runs to 17 residues. V was trimmed by 3 bases and J by 0 bases, leaving 12 bases between them. Germline CDR1 reads LGHNA; CDR2 reads YSLEER. The CDR3 loop reads CASSHGVTGSGANVLTF. The CDR3 DNA follows: TGCGCCAGCAGCCACGGAGTTACCGGCTCTGGGGCCAACGTCCTGACTTTC.

The chain links TRBV19 to TRBJ2-3; no definite D call. Germline lookup yields CDR1 LNHDA and CDR2 SQIVND (reference sequence). The CDR3 extends over 16 amino acids. The V end was cut by 3 bases, the J end by 1 base, with 14 bases between. CDR3 DNA sequence: TGTGCCAGTAGTATCGCAACTCCCGAAGGCACAGATACGCAGTATTTT. Encoded protein: CASSIATPEGTDTQYF.

The rearrangement links TRBV5-1 to TRBJ2-3; 11 bases line up with TRBD1. Germline lookup yields CDR1 SGHRS and CDR2 YFSETQ. The CDR3 has 14 amino acids. Trimming removed 4 bases from V and 6 bases from J; junction bases left unmatched: 4. CDR3 sequence reads: CASSRTGGLDTQYF. The DNA for the CDR3 is TGCGCCAGCAGCCGGACAGGGGGCTTGGATACGCAGTATTTT.

This chain joins TRBV5-1 and TRBJ1-2, with TRBD1 matching 12 bases. The V and J ends lost 4 bases and 1 base, in that order; junction bases with no gene match: 11. Germline lookup yields CDR1 SGHRS and CDR2 YFSETQ. CDR3 length: 18 amino acids. CDR3 region: CASSRAPGQGALNYGYTF. As DNA, the CDR3 is TGCGCCAGCAGCCGGGCTCCGGGACAGGGGGCGCTTAACTATGGCTACACCTTC.

This chain joins TRBV9 and TRBJ2-6; D gene ambiguous. V dropped 4 bases and J dropped 4 bases, with 9 bases sitting between them. The CDR3 length is 14 residues. Per the germline V gene, CDR1 is SGDLS and CDR2 is YYNGEE. The CDR3 spells CASSLTLGANVLTF. In DNA form, the CDR3 reads TGTGCCAGCAGCTTAACGTTAGGGGCCAACGTCCTGACTTTC.

V usage is TRBV2 and J usage is TRBJ1-2; a possible D gene is TRBD1 (6 bases). The V end lost 6 bases, the J end lost 7 bases, and 15 bases lay between the germline ends. The CDR3 extends over 13 amino acids. Germline values: CDR1 SNHLY, CDR2 FYNNEI. The CDR3 DNA follows: TGTGCCAGCAGGGGACAATCCGTCGTTGGCTACACCTTC. Translating gives CASRGQSVVGYTF.

V usage is TRBV5-4 and J usage is TRBJ1-3; the D gene is possibly TRBD1 (6 bases). The CDR3 length is 14 residues. V dropped 5 bases and J dropped 1 base, with 10 bases sitting between them. Germline assignment: CDR1 SGHNT and CDR2 YYREEE (reference sequence). CDR3: CASRDRGSGNTIYF. As DNA, the CDR3 is TGTGCCAGCAGGGATAGGGGGTCTGGAAACACCATATATTTT.

V usage is TRBV7-9 and J usage is TRBJ2-1, with 9 positions matching TRBD2. The CDR3 has 14 residues. J lost 4 bases, V lost 5 bases, and 3 bases had no gene match. The V gene's germline CDR1 is SEHNR and CDR2 FQNEAQ (reference sequence). The CDR3 loop is CASSRAGGYNEQFF. CDR3 coding DNA: TGTGCCAGCAGCCGGGCGGGAGGGTACAATGAGCAGTTCTTC. The complete variable domain, with remaining parts taken from reference TRBV7-9 and TRBJ2-1, reads DTGVSQNPRHKITKRGQNVTFRCDPISEHNRLYWYRQTLGQGPEFLTYFQNEAQLEKSRLLSDRFSAERPKGSFSTLEIQRTEQGDSAMYLCASSRAGGYNEQFFGPGTRLTVL.

The gene calls are TRBV19 and TRBJ1-1; tentative D call: TRBD1 (5 bases). From germline, CDR1 is LNHDA and CDR2 SQIVND (reference sequence). The CDR3 length is 14 residues. Trimming cost V 8 bases and J 0 bases, with 13 bases left between them. The DNA of the CDR3 is TGTGCCAGTGGCCGACAGACCATGAACACTGAAGCTTTCTTT. It specifies CASGRQTMNTEAFF.

This chain's CDR3 is CAWSPLNTEAFF. In DNA form, the CDR3 reads TGTGCCTGGAGTCCTTTGAACACTGAAGCTTTCTTT. The chain links TRBV30 to TRBJ1-1; D is ambiguous. This CDR3 region has 12 residues. Germline V gene lookup returns CDR1 GTSNPN and CDR2 SVGIG (reference sequence). V was clipped by 2 bases and J by 0 bases, with 4 bases between them. The variable domain in full, with the rest retrieved from reference TRBV30 and TRBJ1-1, is SQTIHQWPATLVQPVGSPLSLECTVEGTSNPNLYWYRQAAGRGLQLLFYSVGIGQISSEVPQNLSASRPQDRQFILSSKKLLLSDSGFYLCAWSPLNTEAFFGQGTRLTVV.

The rearrangement joins TRBV19 to TRBJ1-1; D perhaps matches TRBD1 (5 bases). Germline V CDR1 and CDR2: LNHDA, SQIVND (reference sequence). V gave up 4 bases and J gave up 0 bases, with 9 bases separating them. CDR3 length: 14 residues. The CDR3 loop is CASSRGGLNTEAFF. The CDR3, as DNA: TGTGCCAGTAGTAGGGGGGGATTGAACACTGAAGCTTTCTTT.

The rearrangement links TRBV13 to TRBJ1-2; a possible D gene is TRBD1 (5 bases). Germline CDR1 PRHDT, CDR2 FYEKMQ (reference sequence). Between the trimmed V and J ends, which lost 5 bases and 0 bases, there was a span of 13 bases. This CDR3 is built from 15 residues. CDR3 in amino acids: CASSILGPSNYGYTF. DNA for the CDR3: TGTGCCAGCAGCATCCTGGGACCGTCTAACTATGGCTACACCTTC. Based on the CDR3 plus reference TRBV13 and TRBJ1-2, the full variable domain is AAGVIQSPRHLIKEKRETATLKCYPIPRHDTVYWYQQGPGQDPQFLISFYEKMQSDKGSIPDRFSAQQFSDYHSELNMSSLELGDSALYFCASSILGPSNYGYTFGSGTRLTVV.

The V call is TRBV21-1, the J call TRBJ2-1; TRBD2, the table's D call, was not compared with the DNA. TRBV21-1 is described as a pseudogene. The CDR3 consists of 17 residues. The CDR3 reads CASSKPKGAGGILEQFF. CDR3 nucleotides: TGTGCCAGCAGCAAACCTAAAGGAGCGGGAGGGATCTTGGAGCAGTTCTTC.

Here the CDR3 reads CASSTSGRASNEQYF. DNA of the CDR3: TGTGCCAGTAGTACAAGCGGGAGGGCGAGCAACGAGCAGTACTTC. The chain is built from TRBV19 and TRBJ2-7, with 10 bases identical to TRBD2. From germline, CDR1 is LNHDA and CDR2 SQIVND (reference sequence). The CDR3 is 15 amino acids. With V trimmed by 4 bases and J by 5 bases, 8 bases remained unmatched.

The chain has TRBV6-5 and TRBJ1-2; D uncertain. The CDR3 length is 14 residues. Deletions cut 0 bases from V and 1 base from J, with 6 bases between. Germline-derived CDR1 and CDR2 are MNHEY and SVGAGI. The CDR3 DNA follows: TGTGCCAGCAGTTACTCCCGGGATAACTATGGCTACACCTTC. Encoded protein: CASSYSRDNYGYTF.

The V call is TRBV5-1, the J call TRBJ2-3, with D perhaps assigned TRBD1 or TRBD2 (6 bases each). The CDR3 length is 14 residues. CDR1 SGHRS and CDR2 YFSETQ come from the germline V gene. The V and J ends lost 5 bases and 4 bases respectively, with 14 bases between them. CDR3: CASSLGGRSDTQYF. DNA for the CDR3: TGCGCCAGCAGTCTGGGGGGCAGATCAGATACGCAGTATTTT.

The genes are TRBV5-1 and TRBJ1-2, with D maybe TRBD1 (5 bases). Germline V gene data show CDR1 as SGHRS and CDR2 as YFSETQ. Trimming took 4 bases from V and 2 from J, leaving 15 bases between them. The CDR3 totals 15 residues. CDR3 nucleotides: TGCGCCAGCAGCCCGCCTATGGGGGACAACTATGGCTACACCTTC. Translation gives CASSPPMGDNYGYTF.

The chain employs TRBV4-1 and TRBJ1-4, with 7 bases fitting TRBD1. Germline V gene lookup returns CDR1 MGHRA and CDR2 YSYEKL. The V segment lost 1 base and the J segment 11 bases; nucleotides outside the gene matches: 13. The CDR3 contains 16 residues. The CDR3 loop is CASSQGRGPTGQKLFF. As DNA, the CDR3 is TGCGCCAGCAGCCAAGGGAGGGGCCCGACAGGGCAGAAACTGTTTTTT.